The 16 T cell receptor beta chains in this list originate from one sample, sequenced in a study of T-cell reconstitution after alpha-beta-depleted transplantation in children. The TCRbeta library was prepared with unique molecular identifiers. MiXCR, applied by TCRdb to the PCR reads, yields one record per CDR3 protein. The sample lists 490,000 or so distinct CDR3 sequences, around 13% occurring once. The sample consisted of PBMCs from the stem cell graft donor, taken from the stem cell graft. The receptors here all came from a human donor who donated a stem cell graft to a child with combined immunodeficiency.

This clonotype has at least ten counts. This chain uses TRBV6-5 with TRBJ1-5; D is perhaps TRBD1 (6 bases). The V gene lost 4 bases and the J gene lost 5 bases, with 9 bases spanning the gap. The CDR3 is 13 amino acids. Germline V lookup: CDR1 MNHEY, CDR2 SVGAGI. DNA of the CDR3: TGTGCCAGCAGTTCCAGGGGAGATCAGCCCCAGCATTTT. This encodes CASSSRGDQPQHF.

This clonotype has at least ten counts. One end of the junction does not line up with germline, which may come from a read error. CDR3 amino acids: CASSLGGVRTSQETQYF. CDR3 DNA sequence: TGTGCTAGCAGCTTAGGGGGCGTAAGGACCTCACAAGAGACCCAGTACTTC. V is TRBV7-7 and J is TRBJ2-5, with 7 bases that match TRBD1. This CDR3 is 17 amino acids long. Germline lookup yields CDR1 SSHAT and CDR2 FNYEAQ (reference sequence).

V usage is TRBV6-1 and J usage is TRBJ1-2; perhaps TRBD1 as D (5 bases). CDR1 is MNHNS, CDR2 SASEGT, per germline. The CDR3 length is 13 residues. V shed 9 bases and J shed 8 bases, with 19 bases lying between them. The CDR3 reads CARTLTGLDGYTF. CDR3 DNA: TGTGCCAGAACCCTAACAGGTCTTGACGGCTACACCTTC.

The table lists this clonotype with many counts. This chain's CDR3 is CASSLPPYPGELFF. For the CDR3, the DNA is TGTGCCAGCAGTTTACCCCCTTACCCCGGGGAGCTGTTTTTT. The chain is built from TRBV28 and TRBJ2-2, with D hard to call. Trimming took off 2 bases at V and 6 bases at J, with 10 bases between the two ends. The germline gives CDR1 MDHEN, CDR2 SYDVKM. This CDR3 is 14 amino acids long.

J is TRBJ2-1 and V is TRBV5-1; D might be TRBD2 (5 bases). The germline V gene has CDR1 SGHRS and CDR2 YFSETQ. This CDR3 contains 15 residues. Trimming took off 0 bases at V and 9 bases at J, with 16 bases between the two ends. Written as DNA, the CDR3 is TGCGCCAGCAGCTTGGGGTTCGGGGAGACAAGTGAGCAGTTCTTC. Translated, it gives CASSLGFGETSEQFF.

This clonotype was seen more than once but under ten times. The V and J genes are TRBV6-5 and TRBJ2-1; 10 bases agree with TRBD2. CDR3 length equals 16 residues. V shed 2 bases and J 7 bases; nucleotides not matched to a gene: 8. Germline lookup yields CDR1 MNHEY and CDR2 SVGAGI. Here the CDR3 DNA reads TGTGCCAGCAGTTACGGAAGTCCTAGCGGGAGAAATGAGCAGTTCTTC. It translates to CASSYGSPSGRNEQFF.

This clonotype was seen many times. The chain employs TRBV7-8 and TRBJ2-7; D call uncertain. The CDR3 length is 14 residues. Per germline, CDR1 SGHVS and CDR2 FQNEAQ. V lost 2 bases and J 1 base, leaving 9 bases between the germline ends. In nucleotides, the CDR3 is TGTGCCAGCAGCTTACGGTACAGTTCCTACGAGCAGTACTTC. It is translated as CASSLRYSSYEQYF.

This clonotype came up many times. This chain links TRBV15 with TRBJ2-4; tentatively, D is TRBD2 (6 bases). CDR3 length: 15 amino acids. The germline gives CDR1 LNHNV, CDR2 YYDKDF (reference sequence). The ends were cut back, 6 bases at V and 2 bases at J, with 14 bases in the middle. CDR3 sequence: CATRRVGGTKNIQYF. The CDR3 region has the DNA TGTGCCACCAGGAGGGTCGGGGGAACCAAAAACATTCAGTACTTC.

J is TRBJ2-7 and V is TRBV7-9, with TRBD2 matching 7 bases. The CDR3 spans 14 residues. V lost 2 bases to trimming and J lost 4 bases; unmatched junction nucleotides: 5. Germline assignment: CDR1 SEHNR and CDR2 FQNEAQ (reference sequence). The CDR3 spells CASSLKQGGYEQYF. The CDR3 DNA is TGTGCCAGCAGCTTAAAGCAGGGAGGGTACGAGCAGTACTTC.

This clonotype came up a few times. V and J are TRBV20-1 and TRBJ2-7; TRBD1 matches 8 bases. Germline CDR1 and CDR2: DFQATT and SNEGSKA (reference sequence). The V and J ends lost 0 bases and 0 bases, in that order; junction bases with no gene match: 4. The length of the CDR3 is 15 residues. CDR3: CSARDLGTGSYEQYF. DNA of the CDR3: TGCAGTGCTAGAGATCTAGGGACAGGCTCCTACGAGCAGTACTTC.

The chain carries TRBV7-2 and TRBJ2-5, with 9 positions matching TRBD2. This CDR3 has 17 residues. Looked up from germline, CDR1 is SGHTA and CDR2 is FQGNSA. V was pared by 5 bases and J by 2 bases, with 12 bases of the junction left unmatched. The DNA of the CDR3 is TGTGCCAGCAGCCCGAGCGGGAGGCCCTGGGGGCAAGAGACCCAGTACTTC. Its protein product is CASSPSGRPWGQETQYF.

The chain has TRBV12-3 or TRBV12-4 and TRBJ2-5; 7 bases line up with TRBD1. The V and J ends lost 6 bases and 5 bases, in that order; junction bases with no gene match: 6. The CDR3 loop spans 13 amino acids. CDR3 amino acids: CASRLTGFETQYF. For the CDR3, the DNA is TGTGCCAGCAGACTGACAGGGTTTGAGACCCAGTACTTC.

This clonotype has a count of ten or more. V gene TRBV12-3 or TRBV12-4 combines with J gene TRBJ1-1; possibly TRBD1 for D (5 bases). V lost 2 bases and J 5 bases, leaving 9 bases between the germline ends. The CDR3 spans 13 residues. CDR3 amino acids: CASSLLAGTEAFF. The CDR3 nucleotides read TGTGCCAGCAGTTTATTGGCAGGGACTGAAGCTTTCTTT.

V usage is TRBV18 and J usage is TRBJ2-7, with 11 bases lining up with TRBD1. Trimming removed 3 bases from V and 3 bases from J; junction bases left unmatched: 4. The germline gives CDR1 KGHSH, CDR2 LQKENI. CDR3 size: 15 residues. CDR3: CASSPPGTGGYEQYF. CDR3 DNA: TGTGCCAGCTCACCTCCCGGGACAGGGGGCTACGAGCAGTACTTC.

V gene TRBV6-5 combines with J gene TRBJ2-1; D remains unclear. In germline, CDR1 is MNHEY, CDR2 SVGAGI. CDR3 size: 14 residues. Trimming removed 0 bases at V and 7 bases at J, with 10 bases between. CDR3 loop: CASSYSDGLNEQFF. The CDR3 DNA reads as TGTGCCAGCAGTTACTCAGACGGCTTAAATGAGCAGTTCTTC.

The chain combines TRBV20-1 with TRBJ2-3; tentative D call: TRBD1 (6 bases). The CDR3 totals 15 residues. V was pared by 0 bases and J by 4 bases, with 14 bases between. CDR1 and CDR2 from the germline V gene are DFQATT and SNEGSKA (reference sequence). The CDR3 is CSARDLRGSPDTQYF. CDR3 bases: TGCAGTGCTAGAGATCTGAGGGGGAGCCCAGATACGCAGTATTTT.